Listed here are 24 T cell receptor beta chains from one sample, sequenced in a study of T cells in Graves' hyperthyroidism and ophthalmopathy. TCR beta CDR3 regions were amplified from RNA. A first-round RT-PCR of the TCR CDR3 used the HTBI primer set. TCRdb itself ran the multiplex PCR reads through MiXCR, one entry per CDR3 protein. The sample shows 500,000 to 550,000 distinct CDR3 sequences, approximately 20% of them seen only once. The sequenced material came from blood. These receptors came from a middle-aged man with Graves' ophthalmopathy.

This clonotype has only a few counts. A much larger clone differs from this one at a single base, so this may be a read error. The chain has TRBV2 and TRBJ1-2; unclear D gene. V was shortened by 7 bases and J by 3 bases, with 21 bases between the two germline ends. In germline, CDR1 is SNHLY, CDR2 FYNNEI. The CDR3 is 16 amino acids. In DNA, the CDR3 is TGTGCCAGCATCGGTAACCAGGCAACCCTGGACTATGGCTACACCTTC. Its translation is CASIGNQATLDYGYTF.

The chain joins TRBV20-1 to TRBJ2-7; tentatively, D is TRBD2 (5 bases). V lost 5 bases and J lost 3, with 20 bases in between. The CDR3 extends over 15 amino acids. Germline lookup yields CDR1 DFQATT and CDR2 SNEGSKA (reference sequence). The CDR3 coding sequence is TGCAGTGCTGGTAACCGGGAATCGCTTAACTACGAGCAGTACTTC. Translated, it gives CSAGNRESLNYEQYF.

This clonotype has more than one count but fewer than ten. The chain employs TRBV18 and TRBJ2-7; 8 positions agree with TRBD2. CDR3 length: 15 residues. Germline CDR1 and CDR2: KGHSH and LQKENI. Germline trimming cut 2 bases from V and 6 bases from J; bases unmatched to any gene: 9. The CDR3 region has the DNA TGTGCCAGCTCACCAGTCGAGCGGGAGAAGGGCGAGCAGTACTTC. Amino acids: CASSPVEREKGEQYF. The full variable domain, with the rest looked up from reference TRBV18 and TRBJ2-7, is NAGVMQNPRHLVRRRGQEARLRCSPMKGHSHVYWYRQLPEEGLKFMVYLQKENIIDESGMPKERFSAEFPKEGPSILRIQQVVRGDSAAYFCASSPVEREKGEQYFGPGTRLTVT.

This clonotype occurred many times. V and J are TRBV28 and TRBJ2-7, with TRBD2 matching over 13 bases. The CDR3 covers 15 residues. J lost 5 bases, V lost 6 bases, and 7 bases had no gene match. Germline-derived CDR1 and CDR2 are MDHEN and SYDVKM. The CDR3 region is CASRQGLAGIDEQYF. The CDR3 region has the DNA TGTGCCAGCAGACAGGGACTAGCGGGAATCGACGAGCAGTACTTC.

There are many counts of this clonotype. The chain recombines TRBV7-9 with TRBJ1-1; D gene ambiguous. Germline V gene data show CDR1 as SEHNR and CDR2 as FQNEAQ (reference sequence). This CDR3 has 11 amino acids. V was pared by 5 bases and J by 8 bases, with 9 bases between. CDR3 nucleotide sequence: TGTGCCAGCAGCACCCGATGGGAAGCTTTCTTT. This sequence encodes CASSTRWEAFF.

The rearrangement joins TRBV12-3 or TRBV12-4 to TRBJ1-1; D is perhaps TRBD1 (6 bases). Trimming took off 5 bases at V and 7 bases at J, with 14 bases between the two ends. The CDR3 is 13 amino acids. CDR3 DNA: TGTGCCAGCAGTGTAGGTAGGGACAATGAAGCTTTCTTT. Translated: CASSVGRDNEAFF.

This clonotype has more than one count but fewer than ten. The V gene is TRBV5-1, the J gene TRBJ2-1; 9 bases are shared with TRBD2. This CDR3 has 14 amino acids. V dropped 1 base and J dropped 6; count of bases not matched to a gene: 2. Germline V gene sequence: CDR1 SGHRS, CDR2 YFSETQ. CDR3 nucleotide sequence: TGCGCCAGCAGCTTGTATAGCGGGGGCAATGAGCAGTTCTTC. The encoded protein is CASSLYSGGNEQFF.

V and J are TRBV18 and TRBJ2-7, with D possibly matching TRBD2 (5 bases). This CDR3 has 13 amino acids. V was trimmed by 2 bases and J by 6 bases, leaving 11 bases between them. Germline V gene data show CDR1 as KGHSH and CDR2 as LQKENI. The CDR3, as DNA: TGTGCCAGCTCACCAGGCGGAGGTAGCGAGCAGTACTTC. Translating gives CASSPGGGSEQYF. Full variable domain (missing parts from reference TRBV18 and TRBJ2-7): NAGVMQNPRHLVRRRGQEARLRCSPMKGHSHVYWYRQLPEEGLKFMVYLQKENIIDESGMPKERFSAEFPKEGPSILRIQQVVRGDSAAYFCASSPGGGSEQYFGPGTRLTVT.

This clonotype was observed many times. J is TRBJ2-5 and V is TRBV2, with D tentatively TRBD1 (5 bases). Trimming took off 8 bases at V and 2 bases at J, with 9 bases between the two ends. The CDR3 extends over 12 amino acids. The V gene's germline CDR1 is SNHLY and CDR2 FYNNEI. This chain's CDR3 is CASWGIQETQYF. The CDR3 region has the DNA TGTGCCAGCTGGGGCATACAAGAGACCCAGTACTTC.

In this sample, this clonotype turned up a few times. The rearrangement uses TRBV10-1 and TRBJ2-7; tentative D call: TRBD2 (6 bases). This CDR3 is built from 12 residues. Deletions cut 10 bases from V and 3 bases from J, with 13 bases between. Germline V gene lookup returns CDR1 WNHNN and CDR2 SYGVQD (reference sequence). CDR3 nucleotide sequence: TGCGCCACGATCTCGGGGGACTACGAGCAGTACTTC. This encodes CATISGDYEQYF.

The CDR3 is CASSTHAGASYEQYF. DNA of the CDR3: TGTGCCAGCAGCACCCACGCGGGTGCCTCCTACGAGCAGTACTTC. This sequence joins TRBV9 and TRBJ2-7; perhaps TRBD2 as D (5 bases). Germline-derived CDR1 and CDR2 are SGDLS and YYNGEE. The CDR3 sequence is 15 residues long. Trimming pared 4 bases from V and 0 bases from J, leaving 14 bases between.

This clonotype was recorded only once. CDR3 sequence reads: CASRPDRGPSQPQHF. For the CDR3, the DNA is TGTGCCAGCAGACCGGACAGGGGGCCCAGTCAGCCCCAGCATTTT. The chain employs TRBV2 and TRBJ1-5; 11 bases line up with TRBD1. The CDR3 covers 15 residues. Germline V CDR1 and CDR2: SNHLY, FYNNEI. Unmatched junction bases numbered 7, after V lost 6 bases and J lost 6 bases.

The V gene is TRBV6-1, the J gene TRBJ1-2; the D is unclear. Looked up from germline, CDR1 is MNHNS and CDR2 is SASEGT. The CDR3 has 13 residues. V was pared by 3 bases and J by 6 bases, with 11 bases between. The CDR3 protein is CASSDLGRNGYTF. The CDR3 DNA follows: TGTGCCAGCAGTGACCTAGGACGGAATGGCTACACCTTC.

The rearrangement joins TRBV12-3 or TRBV12-4 to TRBJ2-3; 8 bases map to TRBD2. This CDR3 contains 15 residues. The J segment lost 5 bases and the V segment lost 6 bases, leaving 10 bases of the junction unmatched. This CDR3 reads CASSPSGPRVDTQYF. The CDR3 coding sequence is TGTGCCAGCAGCCCTAGCGGGCCTAGGGTAGATACGCAGTATTTT.

In its sample, this clonotype was seen many times. The V call is TRBV30, the J call TRBJ2-1, with 8 bases matching TRBD2. V trimming: 3 bases; J trimming: 3 bases; junction bases outside the gene matches: 7. Germline V lookup: CDR1 GTSNPN, CDR2 SVGIG (reference sequence). The CDR3 extends over 15 amino acids. The CDR3 coding sequence is TGTGCCTGGAGGAGTAGCGGGGCGCGCTACAATGAGCAGTTCTTC. Its protein is CAWRSSGARYNEQFF.

V gene TRBV27 combines with J gene TRBJ2-1; the match to TRBD2 covers 7 bases. The CDR3 consists of 16 residues. Germline values: CDR1 MNHEY, CDR2 SMNVEV (reference sequence). Trimming removed 2 bases from V and 2 bases from J; junction bases left unmatched: 6. The CDR3 here is CASSLLADTTYNEQFF. The CDR3 DNA follows: TGTGCCAGCAGTTTACTAGCGGACACTACCTACAATGAGCAGTTCTTC.

This clonotype was found a few times. The V gene is TRBV14, the J gene TRBJ1-1; no clear D. This CDR3 contains 12 residues. Germline CDR1 is SGHDN and CDR2 is FVKESK. V was shortened by 0 bases and J by 5 bases, with 4 bases between the two germline ends. This chain's CDR3 is CASSQDRTEAFF. The DNA for the CDR3 is TGTGCCAGCAGCCAAGATCGTACTGAAGCTTTCTTT.

This clonotype was observed a few times. The V and J genes are TRBV5-1 and TRBJ2-7, with no clear D. The ends were cut back, 0 bases at V and 2 bases at J, with 9 bases in the middle. The CDR3 covers 14 residues. Germline loops: CDR1 SGHRS, CDR2 YFSETQ. Here the CDR3 reads CASSLAIQTYEQYF. The CDR3 nucleotides are TGCGCCAGCAGCTTGGCCATCCAAACCTACGAGCAGTACTTC.

This clonotype was detected many times. This chain joins TRBV11-1 and TRBJ1-1; D possibly corresponds to TRBD1 (6 bases). CDR1 is SGHAT and CDR2 is FQDESV in the germline V gene (reference sequence). Trimming left V 5 bases short and J 4 bases short, with 14 bases between. The length of the CDR3 is 14 residues. The CDR3 is CASSGYRVGTEAFF. Here the CDR3 DNA reads TGTGCCAGCAGCGGCTACAGGGTTGGCACTGAAGCTTTCTTT.

This clonotype appeared many times. The rearrangement uses TRBV7-9 and TRBJ1-1; D gene ambiguous. V gave up 6 bases and J gave up 1 base, with 6 bases separating them. This CDR3 comprises 12 residues. CDR1 is SEHNR and CDR2 is FQNEAQ in the germline V gene (reference sequence). CDR3 nucleotides: TGTGCCAGCAGTTACACGAACACTGAAGCTTTCTTT. It encodes CASSYTNTEAFF. Full variable domain (outside the CDR3, taken from reference TRBV7-9 and TRBJ1-1): DTGVSQNPRHKITKRGQNVTFRCDPISEHNRLYWYRQTLGQGPEFLTYFQNEAQLEKSRLLSDRFSAERPKGSFSTLEIQRTEQGDSAMYLCASSYTNTEAFFGQGTRLTVV.

V and J are TRBV15 and TRBJ2-5, with 12 nucleotides matching TRBD2. The CDR3 spans 15 residues. V was pared by 1 base and J by 7 bases, with 4 bases of the junction left unmatched. Germline loops: CDR1 LNHNV, CDR2 YYDKDF (reference sequence). As DNA, the CDR3 is TGTGCCACCAGCAGAGTAGCTAGCGGGAGGGGGACCCAGTACTTC. Protein: CATSRVASGRGTQYF.

The chain links TRBV30 to TRBJ2-1; D call uncertain. The CDR3 consists of 14 residues. V lost 1 base and J lost 3, with 10 bases in between. Germline V gene sequence: CDR1 GTSNPN, CDR2 SVGIG (reference sequence). The CDR3 nucleotides read TGTGCCTGGAGTGGATTGTCTGGCTACAATGAGCAGTTCTTC. It codes for CAWSGLSGYNEQFF.

As DNA, the CDR3 is TGCAGTGCTAGAGTTACAGGGGGCTATGGCTACACCTTC. Translated, it gives CSARVTGGYGYTF. The V and J genes are TRBV20-1 and TRBJ1-2; 8 nucleotides agree with TRBD1. CDR1 is DFQATT and CDR2 is SNEGSKA in the germline V gene (reference sequence). J lost 4 bases, V lost 1 base, and 2 bases had no gene match. The CDR3 length is 13 residues.

This clonotype appeared many times. The chain carries TRBV5-1 and TRBJ2-7; D is unresolved. The germline gives CDR1 SGHRS, CDR2 YFSETQ. V lost 4 bases to trimming and J lost 3 bases, with 17 bases between them. The CDR3 totals 15 residues. Written as DNA, the CDR3 is TGCGCCAGCAGCCCGCGGACGGTCATGGTCTACGAGCAGTACTTC. Residues: CASSPRTVMVYEQYF.